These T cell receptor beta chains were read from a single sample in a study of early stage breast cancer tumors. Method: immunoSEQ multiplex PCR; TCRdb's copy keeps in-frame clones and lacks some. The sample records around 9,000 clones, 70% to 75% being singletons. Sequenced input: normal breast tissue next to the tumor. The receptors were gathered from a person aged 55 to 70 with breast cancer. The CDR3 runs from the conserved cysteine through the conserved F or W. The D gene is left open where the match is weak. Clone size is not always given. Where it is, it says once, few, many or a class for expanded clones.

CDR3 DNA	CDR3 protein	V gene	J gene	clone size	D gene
TGTGCCAGCAGCTTACAACAGGGTGTCGTGCAGTACTTC	CASSLQQGVVQYF	TRBV7-3	TRBJ2-7	NA	NA
TGCGCCAGCAGGACCAGGGAGGACGGGGAGCTGTTTTTT	CASRTREDGELFF	TRBV5-1	TRBJ2-2	NA	NA
TGTGCCAGCAGTTCGAGGGGGGAAGCTTTCTTT	CASSSRGEAFF	TRBV28	TRBJ1-1	NA	NA
TGTGCCAGCAGCCCCTCCCCCGTAGCGGGAGACCAAGAGACCCAGTACTTC	CASSPSPVAGDQETQYF	TRBV28	TRBJ2-5	NA	TRBD2
TGTGCCAGCAGCGTAGGCGGGTCGAACACCGGGGAGCTGTTTTTT	CASSVGGSNTGELFF	TRBV9	TRBJ2-2	NA	NA
TGTGCCAGTAGTAATCAGAGGGGGACTGAAGCTTTCTTT	CASSNQRGTEAFF	TRBV19	TRBJ1-1	NA	NA
TGTGCCAGTAGCTCCCCGCAGGGTGGGGGCAATCAGCCCCAGCATTTT	CASSSPQGGGNQPQHF	TRBV19	TRBJ1-5	NA	NA
TGTGCCTCGACAGGCGCTAATATGAACACTGAAGCTTTCTTT	CASTGANMNTEAFF	TRBV30	TRBJ1-1	NA	NA
TGTGCCAGCTCATTAGGACAGCAGGGGCAGCCCCAGCATTTT	CASSLGQQGQPQHF	TRBV18	TRBJ1-5	medium-sized	NA
TGTGCCAGCAGCCCGCAGGGACAGGGGGCCGGGGAGCTGTTTTTT	CASSPQGQGAGELFF	TRBV4-2	TRBJ2-2	few	TRBD1
TGTGCCAGCAGTTCCCCCGGGACTAGCGGGCCCACGTACTTC	CASSSPGTSGPTYF	TRBV27	TRBJ2-4	few	TRBD2
TGTGCCAGCAGCTTCGACAGGGAAGAGACCCAGTACTTC	CASSFDREETQYF	TRBV11-2	TRBJ2-5	once	TRBD1
TGTGCCAGCAGCTCCCTGGGCCTTACCGGGGAGCTGTTTTTT	CASSSLGLTGELFF	TRBV11-2	TRBJ2-2	NA	NA
TGTGCCAGCAGTTCCCTCAGGGGTCGCAATCAGCCCCAGCATTTT	CASSSLRGRNQPQHF	TRBV27	TRBJ1-5	NA	NA
TGTGCCAGCAGACAGGGTTGGCTCTATGGCTACACCTTC	CASRQGWLYGYTF	TRBV6-5	TRBJ1-2	few	NA
TGTGCCAGCAGCTTGGGAGGGACTAGCGGGACCACAGATACGCAGTATTTT	CASSLGGTSGTTDTQYF	TRBV5-4	TRBJ2-3	NA	TRBD2
TGTGCCAGCAGTTACTCGACAGCTTCAGAGACCCAGTACTTC	CASSYSTASETQYF	TRBV6-6	TRBJ2-5	once	NA
TGTGCCAGCAGCGTAGGACTAGCGGACACAGATACGCAGTATTTT	CASSVGLADTDTQYF	TRBV9	TRBJ2-3	few	TRBD2
TGTGCCAGTAGTCCCGACGGGGTGGCAGCTTTCTTT	CASSPDGVAAFF	TRBV19	TRBJ1-1	medium-sized	NA
TGTGCCAGCTCACCATCCCCGATTACGAGCTATGGCTACACCTTC	CASSPSPITSYGYTF	TRBV18	TRBJ1-2	few	NA
TGTGCTAGTGGGGGCCCGGCGGGAGGGTTCGAGCAGTACTTC	CASGGPAGGFEQYF	TRBV12-5	TRBJ2-7	NA	TRBD2
TGCGCCAGCAGCTTGCAAGGGGGACAGGCGGTCTCCTACGAGCAGTACTTC	CASSLQGGQAVSYEQYF	TRBV5-1	TRBJ2-7	NA	TRBD1
TGTGCCAGCTCACAAAACGAAATGGCGGGCCAATACAATGAGCAGTTCTTC	CASSQNEMAGQYNEQFF	TRBV18	TRBJ2-1	NA	NA
TGTGCCAGCAGCGCAAACTCCGGGACAGGCTACGAGCAGTACTTC	CASSANSGTGYEQYF	TRBV2	TRBJ2-7	once	TRBD1
TGTGCCACCAGCAGTCGACTAGGGACAGGGAAGTTGACCGGGGAGCTGTTTTTT	CATSSRLGTGKLTGELFF	TRBV15	TRBJ2-2	few	TRBD1
TGTGCCAGCAGCTTAGAAGGGACTAGCCACTACAATGAGCAGTTCTTC	CASSLEGTSHYNEQFF	TRBV7-2	TRBJ2-1	NA	TRBD2
TGTGCCAGTAGTATCGCGAACAATGAGCAGTTCTTC	CASSIANNEQFF	TRBV19	TRBJ2-1	NA	NA
TGTGCCAGCAGCGTAGAGGCAGGGTCCTACGAGCAGTACTTC	CASSVEAGSYEQYF	TRBV9	TRBJ2-7	NA	NA
TGTGCCAGCAGCCTCCCGGGCGGGACCCACAATGAGCAGTTCTTC	CASSLPGGTHNEQFF	TRBV5-6	TRBJ2-1	NA	NA
TGTGCCAGCAGCGCAACAGGGGGCGAGGGGACCCAGTACTTC	CASSATGGEGTQYF	TRBV7-2	TRBJ2-5	NA	TRBD1
TGTGCCAGCAGCCGGACTAGCGGGTACAATGAGCAGTTCTTC	CASSRTSGYNEQFF	TRBV11-3	TRBJ2-1	NA	TRBD2
TGTGCTAGTGGTCCTGAACAGGGAGAGCAGTACTTC	CASGPEQGEQYF	TRBV12-5	TRBJ2-7	NA	NA
TGTGCCAGCAGTGAAATCACCGCACCGGGTTTCCAAGAGACCCAGTACTTC	CASSEITAPGFQETQYF	TRBV6-1	TRBJ2-5	NA	NA
TGTGCCAGCAGTGAAAGCCAGGGCGGTGAGCAGTTCTTC	CASSESQGGEQFF	TRBV2	TRBJ2-1	NA	NA
TGTGCCAGCAGCTCCCCCCGGGAGGGTATCAATGAGCAGTTCTTC	CASSSPREGINEQFF	TRBV5-8	TRBJ2-1	NA	TRBD2
TGCGCCAGCAGCAATAGCGGGTGGGATCGAGAGCAGTACTTC	CASSNSGWDREQYF	TRBV4-1	TRBJ2-7	NA	TRBD2
TGTGCCAGCAGTATGCTCCGGGAGATGGGCACTGAAGCTTTCTTT	CASSMLREMGTEAFF	TRBV28	TRBJ1-1	NA	NA
TGCGCCAGCAGCCAAGTTCTAGCGGGGGACTACGAGCAGTACTTC	CASSQVLAGDYEQYF	TRBV4-3	TRBJ2-7	NA	TRBD2
TGCGCCAGCAGGGGGTTTGGGGGGTCAGGCTACACCTTC	CASRGFGGSGYTF	TRBV10-1	TRBJ1-2	few	NA
TGTGCCAGCTCATCCCCGGGGTCCCACAATGAGCAGTTCTTC	CASSSPGSHNEQFF	TRBV18	TRBJ2-1	NA	NA
TGTGCCAGCGAGTTCTTTGAAAAACTGTTTTTT	CASEFFEKLFF	TRBV6-1	TRBJ1-4	NA	NA
TGTGCCTGGAGTAAAGGGGCGCGAGTATTAGGAAACACCATATATTTT	CAWSKGARVLGNTIYF	TRBV30	TRBJ1-3	once	NA
TGCGCCAGCAGTCTAGCGGGGAGGACCTACGAGCAGTACTTC	CASSLAGRTYEQYF	TRBV10-2	TRBJ2-7	NA	TRBD2
TGTGCCAGCAGCCAGGGGTGGGACAGCTTTCCCTACGAGCAGTACTTC	CASSQGWDSFPYEQYF	TRBV14	TRBJ2-7	NA	TRBD1
TGCGCCAGCAGCGGTGGACAGTTGAACACTGAAGCTTTCTTT	CASSGGQLNTEAFF	TRBV5-1	TRBJ1-1	NA	NA
TGTGCCAGCAGCGTAGATCTAGCGGGGGTTTGGGATACGCAGTATTTT	CASSVDLAGVWDTQYF	TRBV9	TRBJ2-3	NA	TRBD2
TGTGCCAGCAGCTTAGGTGGAGGGAGCGGGGGCTACACCTTC	CASSLGGGSGGYTF	TRBV7-2	TRBJ1-2	NA	NA